This T cell receptor beta chain is from a study of patients and donors after allogeneic stem cell transplantation. This clonotype has ten or more counts. The germline V and J ends were trimmed by 6 bases and 0 bases, with 16 bases remaining between them. Germline CDR1 and CDR2: MNHNS and SASEGT. The CDR3 length is 16 residues. MiXCR, applied by TCRdb to the RT-PCR reads, yields one record per CDR3 protein. Of hundreds of thousands of distinct CDR3 sequences in the sample, roughly 17% are singletons; the top ten hold around 7.9%. This clonotype was sampled from a human donor who was either an allogeneic HSCT recipient or a stem cell or donor lymphocyte infusion donor (not recorded which). It is not recorded whose cells these are; they may come from a transplant donor. Source material: blood, either unsorted or a sorted T cell fraction (not recorded which). This chain links TRBV6-1 with TRBJ2-3; tentatively, D is TRBD1 or TRBD2 (5 bases each). CDR3 DNA sequence: TGTGCCAGCAGCGGGGACCCGGGACCTAGCACAGATACGCAGTATTTT. Its protein is CASSGDPGPSTDTQYF.